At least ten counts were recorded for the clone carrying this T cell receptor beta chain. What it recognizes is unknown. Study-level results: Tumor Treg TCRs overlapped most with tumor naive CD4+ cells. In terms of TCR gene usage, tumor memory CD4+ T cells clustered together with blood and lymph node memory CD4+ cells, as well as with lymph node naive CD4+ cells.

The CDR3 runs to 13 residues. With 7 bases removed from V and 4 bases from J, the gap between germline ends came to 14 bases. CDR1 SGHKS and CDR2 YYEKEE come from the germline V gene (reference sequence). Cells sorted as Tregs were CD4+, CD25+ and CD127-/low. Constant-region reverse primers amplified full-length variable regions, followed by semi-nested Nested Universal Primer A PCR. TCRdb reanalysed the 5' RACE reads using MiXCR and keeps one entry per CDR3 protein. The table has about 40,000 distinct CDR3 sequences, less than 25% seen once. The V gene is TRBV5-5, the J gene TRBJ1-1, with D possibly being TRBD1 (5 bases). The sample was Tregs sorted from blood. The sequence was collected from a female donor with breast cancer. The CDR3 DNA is TGTGCCAGCCACCCAGGGTCCTTCACTGAAGCTTTCTTT. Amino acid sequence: CASHPGSFTEAFF.